Each of the 10 T cell receptor beta chains below was sequenced from the same sample in a study of spatial heterogeneity in lung cancer. The sample's time point: sample taken at primary tumor resection. The authors sequenced whole RNA from tumor, nontumor lung or frozen PBMC without sorting. TCRdb analysed the 5' RACE reads with MiXCR anew, one entry per CDR3 protein. This table has tens of thousands of distinct CDR3 sequences, over 9.5% appearing once. The sequencing used PBMCs, collected at surgery. These receptors all stem from a male donor with early-stage non-small cell lung cancer.

This clonotype appeared a few times. The rearrangement joins TRBV18 to TRBJ1-5, with D possibly TRBD1 on 6 matching bases. CDR3 length: 15 residues. V lost 1 base and J 6 bases, leaving 13 bases between the germline ends. Germline CDR1 reads KGHSH; CDR2 reads LQKENI. For the CDR3, the DNA is TGTGCCAGCTCACCACAGGGGGTAAGGGGTCAGCCCCAGCATTTT. Translation gives CASSPQGVRGQPQHF.

This clonotype was counted many times. The chain has TRBV5-4 and TRBJ2-5; no definite D call. This CDR3 contains 13 residues. V shed 1 base and J shed 4 bases, with 8 bases lying between them. From germline, CDR1 is SGHNT and CDR2 YYREEE (reference sequence). The CDR3 is CASSLPMGETQYF. The CDR3 DNA is TGTGCCAGCAGCTTGCCCATGGGAGAGACCCAGTACTTC.

The gene calls are TRBV5-1 and TRBJ2-5; 11 nucleotides match TRBD2. The length of the CDR3 is 18 residues. Trimming at V came to 1 base and at J to 0 bases, leaving 8 bases not matched to a gene. The germline V gene has CDR1 SGHRS and CDR2 YFSETQ. CDR3 residues: CASSLQPSGGQYQETQYF. CDR3 nucleotide sequence: TGCGCCAGCAGCTTGCAGCCTAGCGGGGGGCAGTACCAAGAGACCCAGTACTTC.

This rearrangement joins TRBV3-1 to TRBJ2-2, with D unclear. V gave up 6 bases and J gave up 3 bases, with 14 bases separating them. Germline V gene sequence: CDR1 LGHDT, CDR2 YNNKEL (reference sequence). CDR3 length: 15 residues. CDR3 nucleotide sequence: TGTGCCAGCAGTTACGACTGGGTCGACACCGGGGAGCTGTTTTTT. Translated: CASSYDWVDTGELFF.

The chain is built from TRBV7-2 and TRBJ1-1; 7 bases map to TRBD1. Germline V gives CDR1 SGHTA, CDR2 FQGNSA. The CDR3 totals 14 residues. With 0 bases clipped from V and 10 bases from J, the junction kept 8 bases outside the gene matches. The CDR3, as DNA: TGTGCCAGCAGCTTAGCTAGGGACAGTGGGGCAGCTTTCTTT. This translates into CASSLARDSGAAFF.

This clonotype was seen a handful of times. The chain joins TRBV11-1 to TRBJ1-1; D not resolved. CDR3 size: 15 residues. Germline loops: CDR1 SGHAT, CDR2 FQDESV (reference sequence). V was trimmed by 5 bases and J by 10 bases, leaving 23 bases between them. The DNA for the CDR3 is TGTGCCAGCAGCCAGGAGGGAGGCGGTGTTAGAGGAGCTTTCTTT. It translates to CASSQEGGGVRGAFF.

The chain uses TRBV6-6 and TRBJ1-4, with D tentatively TRBD1 (5 bases). Germline CDR1 is MNHNY and CDR2 is SVGAGI (reference sequence). The CDR3 contains 16 residues. Trimming removed 6 bases at V and 3 bases at J, with 17 bases between. The CDR3 spells CASSPRAGTPNEKLFF. CDR3 nucleotide sequence: TGTGCCAGCAGCCCCAGGGCCGGGACTCCTAATGAAAAACTGTTTTTT.

V usage is TRBV14 and J usage is TRBJ2-3; D may be TRBD2 (6 bases). Germline values: CDR1 SGHDN, CDR2 FVKESK. V shed 1 base and J shed 0 bases, with 11 bases lying between them. This CDR3 has 16 residues. CDR3 nucleotides: TGTGCCAGCAGCCAAGTTTACGGGACTAGCACAGATACGCAGTATTTT. Amino acids: CASSQVYGTSTDTQYF.

DNA of the CDR3: TGTGCCAGCAGTTTAATCACCGCAGGATGGCGGGATGTTCCCGCAGATACGCAGTATTTT. It is translated as CASSLITAGWRDVPADTQYF. V and J are TRBV28 and TRBJ2-3, with a weak D call TRBD2 (6 bases). Germline CDR1 MDHEN, CDR2 SYDVKM. This CDR3 spans 20 amino acids. V lost 2 bases and J 4 bases, leaving 28 bases between the germline ends.

This chain joins TRBV7-9 and TRBJ2-7; no clear D. The germline V gene has CDR1 SEHNR and CDR2 FQNEAQ (reference sequence). The CDR3 runs to 12 residues. Trimming left V 4 bases short and J 3 bases short, with 7 bases between. CDR3 coding DNA: TGTGCCAGCAGCTCGACCCTCTACGAGCAGTACTTC. The encoded protein is CASSSTLYEQYF.